A single TCR beta chain is shown here with its context. The V end was cut by 4 bases, the J end by 8 bases, with 11 bases between. Germline CDR1 is ENHRY and CDR2 is SYGVKD. The CDR3 is 13 amino acids. This record comes from a study of blood T cells in healthy people across ages. Study-wide background: Researchers report that template switching captured about one barcoded beta molecule per two T cells.

Staff drew about 10 milliliters of peripheral blood from each donor. The authors ran a second PCR of roughly 6 to 12 cycles using a sample-barcoded 5' primer and a J-beta primer mix. Each CDR3 protein gets one entry after TCRdb re-called the 5' RACE reads with MiXCR. Of about 1.8 million distinct CDR3 sequences in the sample, roughly 52% were seen once. Sequenced input: blood. This receptor was identified in a woman aged 40 to 50 in good health. The chain is built from TRBV10-3 and TRBJ1-4, with a weak D call TRBD1 (5 bases). The CDR3 reads CAISGGVGEKLFF. CDR3 nucleotides: TGTGCCATCAGTGGAGGGGTCGGAGAAAAACTGTTTTTT.